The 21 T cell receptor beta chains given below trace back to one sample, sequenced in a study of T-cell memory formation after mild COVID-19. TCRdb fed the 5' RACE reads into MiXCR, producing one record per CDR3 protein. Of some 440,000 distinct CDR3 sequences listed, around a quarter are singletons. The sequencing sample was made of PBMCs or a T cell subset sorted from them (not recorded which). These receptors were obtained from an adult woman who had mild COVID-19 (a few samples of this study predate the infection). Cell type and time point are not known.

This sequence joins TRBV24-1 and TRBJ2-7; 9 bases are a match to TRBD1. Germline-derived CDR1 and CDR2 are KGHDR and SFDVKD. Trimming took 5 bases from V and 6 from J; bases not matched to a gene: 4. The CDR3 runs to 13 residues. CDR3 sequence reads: CATSAPDRGEQYF. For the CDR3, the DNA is TGTGCCACCAGTGCCCCGGACAGGGGCGAGCAGTACTTC.

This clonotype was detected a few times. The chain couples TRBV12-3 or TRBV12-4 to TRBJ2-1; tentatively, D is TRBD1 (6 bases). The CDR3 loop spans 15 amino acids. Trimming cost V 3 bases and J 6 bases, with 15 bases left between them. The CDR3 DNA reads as TGTGCCAGCAGTTTGAGTACAGGGTGGGGCAATGAGCAGTTCTTC. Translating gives CASSLSTGWGNEQFF.

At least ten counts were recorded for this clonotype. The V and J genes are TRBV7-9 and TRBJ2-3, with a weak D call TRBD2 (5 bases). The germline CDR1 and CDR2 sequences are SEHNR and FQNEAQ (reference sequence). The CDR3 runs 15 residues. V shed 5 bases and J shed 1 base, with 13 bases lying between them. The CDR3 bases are TGTGCCAGCAGCCCCAGGAGCGGTCGCACAGATACGCAGTATTTT. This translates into CASSPRSGRTDTQYF.

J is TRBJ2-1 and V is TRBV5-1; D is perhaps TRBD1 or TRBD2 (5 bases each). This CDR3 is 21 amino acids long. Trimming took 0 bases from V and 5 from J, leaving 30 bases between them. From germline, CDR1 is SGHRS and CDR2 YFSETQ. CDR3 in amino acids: CASSLAGASGWGGTYNNEQFF. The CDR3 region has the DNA TGCGCCAGCAGCTTGGCTGGGGCTTCGGGGTGGGGCGGTACTTACAACAATGAGCAGTTCTTC. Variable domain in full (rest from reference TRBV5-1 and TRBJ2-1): KAGVTQTPRYLIKTRGQQVTLSCSPISGHRSVSWYQQTPGQGLQFLFEYFSETQRNKGNFPGRFSGRQFSNSRSEMNVSTLELGDSALYLCASSLAGASGWGGTYNNEQFFGPGTRLTVL.

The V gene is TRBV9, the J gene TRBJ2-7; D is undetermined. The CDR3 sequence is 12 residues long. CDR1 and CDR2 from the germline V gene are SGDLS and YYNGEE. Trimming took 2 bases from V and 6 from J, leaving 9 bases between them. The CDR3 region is CASSVPSAEQYF. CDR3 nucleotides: TGTGCCAGCAGCGTCCCCAGCGCCGAGCAGTACTTC.

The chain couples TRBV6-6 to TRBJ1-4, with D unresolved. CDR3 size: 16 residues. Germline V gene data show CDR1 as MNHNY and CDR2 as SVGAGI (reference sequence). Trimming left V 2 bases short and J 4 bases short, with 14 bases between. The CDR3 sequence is CASSYGGVGFNEKLFF. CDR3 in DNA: TGTGCCAGCAGTTACGGCGGGGTAGGGTTTAATGAAAAACTGTTTTTT.

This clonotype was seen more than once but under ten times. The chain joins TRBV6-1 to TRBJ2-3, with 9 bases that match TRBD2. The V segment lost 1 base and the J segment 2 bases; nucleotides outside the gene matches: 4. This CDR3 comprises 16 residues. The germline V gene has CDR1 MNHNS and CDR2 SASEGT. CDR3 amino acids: CASSEGSGGTTDTQYF. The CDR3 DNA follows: TGTGCCAGCAGTGAAGGGAGCGGGGGGACCACAGATACGCAGTATTTT.

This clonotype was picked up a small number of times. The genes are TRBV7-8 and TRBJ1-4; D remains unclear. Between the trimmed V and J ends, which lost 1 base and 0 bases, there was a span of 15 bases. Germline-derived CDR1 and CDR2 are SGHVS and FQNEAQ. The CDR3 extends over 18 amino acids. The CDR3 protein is CASSLVSRPTATNEKLFF. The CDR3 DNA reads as TGTGCCAGCAGCTTAGTTTCGCGACCCACCGCAACTAATGAAAAACTGTTTTTT.

DNA for the CDR3: TGCGCCAGCAGCTTGGCGCGGACGGGAACCTACGAGCAGTACTTC. Translating it yields CASSLARTGTYEQYF. The V gene is TRBV5-1, the J gene TRBJ2-7; D might be TRBD2 (5 bases). V lost 0 bases and J 2 bases, leaving 12 bases between the germline ends. Germline V lookup: CDR1 SGHRS, CDR2 YFSETQ. This CDR3 spans 15 amino acids.

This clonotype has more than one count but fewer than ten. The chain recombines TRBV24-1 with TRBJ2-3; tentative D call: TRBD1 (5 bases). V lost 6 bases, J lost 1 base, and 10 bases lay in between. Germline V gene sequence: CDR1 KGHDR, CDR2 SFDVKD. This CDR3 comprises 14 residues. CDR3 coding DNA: TGTGCCACCAGTAGCAGGGATGGCACAGATACGCAGTATTTT. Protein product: CATSSRDGTDTQYF.

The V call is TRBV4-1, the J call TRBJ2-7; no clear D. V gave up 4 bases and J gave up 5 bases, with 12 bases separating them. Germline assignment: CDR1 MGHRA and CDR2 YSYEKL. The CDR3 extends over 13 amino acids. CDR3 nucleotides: TGCGCCAGCAGCCCGGTTGAGAGTCACGAGCAGTACTTC. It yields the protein CASSPVESHEQYF.

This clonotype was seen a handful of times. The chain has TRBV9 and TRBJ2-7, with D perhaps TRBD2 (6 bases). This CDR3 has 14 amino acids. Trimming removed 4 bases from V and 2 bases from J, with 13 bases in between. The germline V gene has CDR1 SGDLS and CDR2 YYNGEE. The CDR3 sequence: CASSPGGQPYEQYF. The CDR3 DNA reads TGTGCCAGCAGCCCCGGAGGGCAGCCCTACGAGCAGTACTTC.

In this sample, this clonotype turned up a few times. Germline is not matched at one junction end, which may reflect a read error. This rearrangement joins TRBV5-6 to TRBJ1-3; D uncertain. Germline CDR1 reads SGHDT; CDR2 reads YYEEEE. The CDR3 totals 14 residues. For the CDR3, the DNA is TGTGCCAGCAGCTTGGTGAGATCTGGAAACACCATATACTTT. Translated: CASSLVRSGNTIYF.

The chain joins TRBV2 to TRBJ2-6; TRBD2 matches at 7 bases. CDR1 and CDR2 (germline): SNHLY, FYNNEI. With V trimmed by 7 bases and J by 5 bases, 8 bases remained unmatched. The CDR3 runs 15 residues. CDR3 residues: CASTVASGRANVLTF. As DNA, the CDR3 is TGTGCCAGCACCGTGGCTAGCGGTCGGGCCAACGTCCTGACTTTC.

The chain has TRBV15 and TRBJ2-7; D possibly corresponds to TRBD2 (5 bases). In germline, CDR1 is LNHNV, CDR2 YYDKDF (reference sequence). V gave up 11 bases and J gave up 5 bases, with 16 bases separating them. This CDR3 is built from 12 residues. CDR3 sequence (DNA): TGTGCCTCCGGGAACGGGTGGGACGAGCAGTACTTC. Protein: CASGNGWDEQYF.

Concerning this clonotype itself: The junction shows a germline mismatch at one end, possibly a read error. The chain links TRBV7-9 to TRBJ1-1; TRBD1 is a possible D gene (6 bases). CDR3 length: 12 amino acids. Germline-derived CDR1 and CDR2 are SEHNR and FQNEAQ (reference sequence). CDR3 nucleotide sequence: TGTGCCAGCAGCTTAGTACGGGGGCCACCGCGATTT. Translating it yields CASSLVRGPPRF.

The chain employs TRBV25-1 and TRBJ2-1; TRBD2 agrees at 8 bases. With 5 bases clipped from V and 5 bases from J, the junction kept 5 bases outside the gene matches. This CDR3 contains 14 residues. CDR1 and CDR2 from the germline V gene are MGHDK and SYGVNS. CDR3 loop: CASSQAGANNEQFF. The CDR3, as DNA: TGTGCCAGCAGTCAAGCGGGAGCCAACAATGAGCAGTTCTTC.

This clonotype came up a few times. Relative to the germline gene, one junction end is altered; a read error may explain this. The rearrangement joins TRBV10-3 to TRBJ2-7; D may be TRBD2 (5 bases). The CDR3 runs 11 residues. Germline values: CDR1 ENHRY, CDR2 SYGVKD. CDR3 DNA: TGTGCCATCGCTAGCTCCCACGAGCAGTACTTC. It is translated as CAIASSHEQYF.

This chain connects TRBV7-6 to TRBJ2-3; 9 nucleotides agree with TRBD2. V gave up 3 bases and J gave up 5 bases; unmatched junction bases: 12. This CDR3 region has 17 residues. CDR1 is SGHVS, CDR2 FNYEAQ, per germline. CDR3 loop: CASSFPRKRGVGDTQYF. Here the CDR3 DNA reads TGTGCCAGCAGCTTCCCCCGCAAGCGGGGGGTAGGAGATACGCAGTATTTT.

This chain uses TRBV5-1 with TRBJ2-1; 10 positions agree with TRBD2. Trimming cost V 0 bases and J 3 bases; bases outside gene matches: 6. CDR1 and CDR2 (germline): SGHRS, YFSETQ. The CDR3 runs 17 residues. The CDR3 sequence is CASSLGSASGGYNEQFF. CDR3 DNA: TGCGCCAGCAGCTTGGGGTCCGCTAGCGGGGGCTACAATGAGCAGTTCTTC.

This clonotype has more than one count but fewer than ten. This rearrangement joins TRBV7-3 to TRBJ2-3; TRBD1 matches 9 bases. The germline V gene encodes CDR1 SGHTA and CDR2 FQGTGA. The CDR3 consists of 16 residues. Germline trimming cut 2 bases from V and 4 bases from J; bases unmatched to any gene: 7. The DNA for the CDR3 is TGTGCCAGCAGCTTATCGACAGGGGGTCTCGCAGATACGCAGTATTTT. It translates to CASSLSTGGLADTQYF.